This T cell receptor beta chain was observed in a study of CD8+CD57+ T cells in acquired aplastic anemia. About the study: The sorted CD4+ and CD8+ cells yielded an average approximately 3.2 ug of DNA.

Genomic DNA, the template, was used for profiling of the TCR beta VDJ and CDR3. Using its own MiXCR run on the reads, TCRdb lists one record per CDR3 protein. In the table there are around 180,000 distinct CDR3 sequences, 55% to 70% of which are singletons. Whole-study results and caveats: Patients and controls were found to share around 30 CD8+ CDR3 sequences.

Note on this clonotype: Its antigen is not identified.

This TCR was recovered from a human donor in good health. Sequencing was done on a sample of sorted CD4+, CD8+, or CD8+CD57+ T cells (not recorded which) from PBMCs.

The DNA for the CDR3 is TGCAGTGCCAAGGGACAGGGGGCCAACTATGGCTACACCTTC. This gives the protein CSAKGQGANYGYTF. The rearrangement links TRBV20-1 to TRBJ1-2, with 12 bases aligning to TRBD1. Germline-derived CDR1 and CDR2 are DFQATT and SNEGSKA (reference sequence). The CDR3 is 14 residues long. The junction had 4 bases not matched to a gene; V was cut back by 6 bases and J by 2 bases.